This TCR beta chain was identified in a study of shared clonotypes between healthy human individuals. TCRdb's table, derived via immunoSEQ multiplex PCR, lists solely in-frame clones and lacks some. The sample has some 2 million clones, approximately 94% seen once. Study results and caveats: Rarefaction curves obtained for sorted subsets showed sequencing incomplete despite large depth.

Naive CD8 cells lacked CD45RO, underwent positive selection for CCR7 and left out terminally differentiated effector memory CD45RA+ cells. As concerns this clone: What it binds is not known.

Per germline, CDR1 LNHNV and CDR2 YYDKDF (reference sequence). V gave up 2 bases and J gave up 0 bases, with 8 bases separating them. The CDR3 is 14 residues long. The clonotype originates from a man aged 18 to 29 in good health. The V and J genes are TRBV15 and TRBJ2-7, with a tentative D call TRBD1 (6 bases). The sequenced material came from naive CD8+ T cells sorted from blood. CDR3 sequence: CATSRIQGSYEQYF. The CDR3 nucleotides are TGTGCCACCAGCAGAATACAGGGCTCCTACGAGCAGTACTTC.